These T cell receptor beta chains were read from a single sample in a study of early T cells in non-severe SARS-CoV-2 infection. Each CDR3 protein gets one entry after TCRdb re-called the 5' RACE reads with MiXCR. The sample records just under 65,000 distinct CDR3 sequences, about 6% being singletons. The sequenced sample was whole blood, obtained at baseline. The receptors originated from an adult who was a healthcare worker with PCR-confirmed SARS-CoV-2 infection or an uninfected control (not recorded which). The CDR3 runs from the conserved cysteine through the conserved F or W. The order of the fields is V gene, D gene, J gene, clone size, CDR3 protein, CDR3 DNA. D genes are given only for firm matches. Size tells how often a clone was seen (once, few, many) or the class of an expanded clone, and some rows leave it out.

TRBV24-1,.,TRBJ2-1,few,CATSDMSAGLSSYNEQFF,TGTGCCACCAGTGATATGTCGGCGGGCCTTAGCTCCTACAATGAGCAGTTCTTC
TRBV15,.,TRBJ2-7,many,CATSRDLSGRVGEQYF,TGTGCCACCAGCAGAGATTTATCGGGAAGGGTGGGTGAGCAGTACTTC
TRBV6-1,.,TRBJ1-5,.,CASRRDNQPQHF,TGTGCCAGCAGGCGGGACAATCAGCCCCAGCATTTT
TRBV14,.,TRBJ1-6,.,CASSQVSGSPLHF,TGTGCCAGCAGCCAAGTCTCAGGTTCACCCCTCCACTTT
TRBV4-1,TRBD2,TRBJ2-5,.,CASSRGGIAGGSQETQYF,TGCGCCAGCAGCCGTGGAGGGATAGCGGGGGGGTCTCAAGAGACCCAGTACTTC
TRBV20-1,.,TRBJ2-7,many,CSGMKEGYEQYF,TGCAGTGGGATGAAAGAAGGGTACGAGCAGTACTTC
TRBV2,.,TRBJ2-1,few,CASTLRASRTDEQFF,TGTGCCAGCACCCTGAGGGCTAGCCGGACGGATGAGCAGTTCTTC
TRBV7-8,.,TRBJ2-3,few,CASSLMQGRADTQYF,TGTGCCAGCAGCTTAATGCAGGGGAGGGCAGATACGCAGTATTTT
TRBV20-1,TRBD2,TRBJ2-3,many,CSPSGSSTDTQYF,TGCAGTCCTAGCGGATCTAGCACAGATACGCAGTATTTT
TRBV29-1,TRBD2,TRBJ2-1,many,CSALAGEAYNEQFF,TGCAGCGCGCTAGCGGGAGAGGCCTACAATGAGCAGTTCTTC
TRBV7-9,TRBD2,TRBJ2-3,.,CASSPLLAGAPTDTQYF,TGTGCCAGCAGCCCTCTACTAGCGGGAGCCCCCACAGATACGCAGTATTTT
TRBV10-1,.,TRBJ2-5,many,CASSENRDKSTQYF,TGCGCCAGCAGTGAGAACCGGGACAAATCGACCCAGTACTTC
TRBV20-1,.,TRBJ1-6,.,CSARADRWNSPLHF,TGCAGTGCCAGGGCAGATCGGTGGAATTCACCCCTCCACTTT
TRBV28,TRBD2,TRBJ2-1,many,CASTRGGSYNEQFF,TGTGCCAGCACCCGGGGGGGCTCCTACAATGAGCAGTTCTTC
TRBV30,.,TRBJ1-3,few,CAWSIGGNTIYF,TGTGCCTGGAGCATAGGGGGAAACACCATATATTTT
TRBV7-9,.,TRBJ2-1,.,CASSGDERRGTYNEQFF,TGTGCCAGCAGCGGCGACGAGCGGAGGGGGACCTACAATGAGCAGTTCTTC
TRBV20-1,.,TRBJ2-1,many,CSARGLDTYNEQFF,TGCAGTGCTAGGGGACTGGATACCTACAATGAGCAGTTCTTC
TRBV28,TRBD1,TRBJ2-5,few,CASSYPPVGQWEGTQYF,TGTGCCAGCAGTTACCCCCCGGTGGGACAGTGGGAAGGGACCCAGTACTTC
TRBV27,.,TRBJ1-5,many,CASSFRQNQPQHF,TGTGCCAGCAGTTTTCGCCAGAATCAGCCCCAGCATTTT
TRBV6-2/TRBV6-3,.,TRBJ2-1,.,CASSYAAGPYNEQFF,TGTGCCAGCAGTTACGCGGCAGGACCCTACAATGAGCAGTTCTTC
TRBV6-5,.,TRBJ1-5,many,CASRPRGGIGQPQHF,TGTGCCAGCAGGCCCCGGGGGGGGATCGGACAGCCCCAGCATTTT
TRBV20-1,.,TRBJ2-5,.,CSARDRVSQETQYF,TGCAGTGCTAGAGATCGGGTTTCTCAAGAGACCCAGTACTTC
TRBV6-1,.,TRBJ2-5,.,CASSEAGGFWTQYF,TGTGCCAGCAGTGAAGCCGGAGGTTTTTGGACCCAGTACTTC